This TCR beta chain emerged from a study of CD8 T cells in ankylosing spondylitis. The authors made TCR beta libraries by quantitative 5'-RACE with molecular barcodes. Using its own MiXCR run on the 5' RACE reads, TCRdb lists one record per CDR3 protein. The repertoire holds about 160,000 distinct CDR3 sequences, 18% seen once, with roughly 8% in the top ten. This clonotype showed up many times. Its antigen is not known. Trimming removed 0 bases at V and 0 bases at J, with 7 bases between. Germline V gene data show CDR1 as SGHNT and CDR2 as YYREEE (reference sequence). The CDR3 contains 15 residues. Study-wide results and caveats: Reportedly, disease-linked clones are significantly enriched in ankylosing spondylitis patients' matched synovial fluid. Roughly eight highly homologous variants made up a TCR beta motif that seemed to typify ankylosing spondylitis blood.

The rearrangement joins TRBV5-4 to TRBJ2-1, with D unclear. The receptor was derived from a male donor with ankylosing spondylitis or in good health (not recorded which). The sequenced sample consisted of blood, either unsorted or a sorted T cell fraction (not recorded which). The CDR3 loop is CASSLVRSSYNEQFF. The CDR3 DNA reads TGTGCCAGCAGCTTGGTTCGGAGCTCCTACAATGAGCAGTTCTTC. The full variable domain, its missing parts supplied by reference TRBV5-4 and TRBJ2-1, is ETGVTQSPTHLIKTRGQQVTLRCSSQSGHNTVSWYQQALGQGPQFIFQYYREEENGRGNFPPRFSGLQFPNYSSELNVNALELDDSALYLCASSLVRSSYNEQFFGPGTRLTVL.